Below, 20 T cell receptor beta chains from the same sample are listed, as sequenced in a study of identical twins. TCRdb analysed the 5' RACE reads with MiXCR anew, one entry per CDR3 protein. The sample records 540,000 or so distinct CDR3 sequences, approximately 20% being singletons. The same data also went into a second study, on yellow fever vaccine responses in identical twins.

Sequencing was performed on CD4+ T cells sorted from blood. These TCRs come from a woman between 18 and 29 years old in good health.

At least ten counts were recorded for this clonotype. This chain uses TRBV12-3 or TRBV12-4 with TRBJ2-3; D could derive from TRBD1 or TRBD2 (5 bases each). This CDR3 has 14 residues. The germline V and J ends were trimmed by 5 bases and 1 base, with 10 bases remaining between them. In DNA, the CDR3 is TGTGCCAGCAGTCAGGGAGCTGGCACAGATACGCAGTATTTT. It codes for CASSQGAGTDTQYF.

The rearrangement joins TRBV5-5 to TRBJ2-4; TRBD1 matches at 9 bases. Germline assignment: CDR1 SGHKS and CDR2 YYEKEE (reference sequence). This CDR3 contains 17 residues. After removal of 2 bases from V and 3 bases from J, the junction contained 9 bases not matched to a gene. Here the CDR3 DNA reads TGTGCCAGCAGCTTTCGGGGGACAGGGCTTAGCAAAAACATTCAGTACTTC. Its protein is CASSFRGTGLSKNIQYF. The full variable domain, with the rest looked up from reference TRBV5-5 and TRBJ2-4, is DAGVTQSPTHLIKTRGQQVTLRCSPISGHKSVSWYQQVLGQGPQFIFQYYEKEERGRGNFPDRFSARQFPNYSSELNVNALLLGDSALYLCASSFRGTGLSKNIQYFGAGTRLSVL.

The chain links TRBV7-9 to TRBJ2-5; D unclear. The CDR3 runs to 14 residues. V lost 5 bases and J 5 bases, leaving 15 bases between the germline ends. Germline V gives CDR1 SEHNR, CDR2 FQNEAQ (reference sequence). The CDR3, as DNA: TGTGCCAGCAGCCTTAGTACTCTCCGCGAGACCCAGTACTTC. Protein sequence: CASSLSTLRETQYF.

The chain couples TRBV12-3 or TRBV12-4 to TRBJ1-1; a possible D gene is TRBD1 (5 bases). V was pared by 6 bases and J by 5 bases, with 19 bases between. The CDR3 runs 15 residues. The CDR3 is CASSPIGTWGTEAFF. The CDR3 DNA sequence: TGTGCCAGCAGCCCCATCGGGACTTGGGGGACTGAAGCTTTCTTT.

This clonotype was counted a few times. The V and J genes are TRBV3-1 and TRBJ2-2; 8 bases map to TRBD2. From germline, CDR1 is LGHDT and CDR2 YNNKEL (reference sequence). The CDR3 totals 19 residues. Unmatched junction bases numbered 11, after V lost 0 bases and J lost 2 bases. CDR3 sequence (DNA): TGTGCCAGCAGCCAAGATAGGGGATGGGCGGGAGGTAACACCGGGGAGCTGTTTTTT. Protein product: CASSQDRGWAGGNTGELFF.

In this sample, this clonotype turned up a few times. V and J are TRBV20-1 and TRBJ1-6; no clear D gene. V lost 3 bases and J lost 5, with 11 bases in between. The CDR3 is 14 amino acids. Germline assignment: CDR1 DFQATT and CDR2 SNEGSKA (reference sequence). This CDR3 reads CSASTGMNNSPLHF. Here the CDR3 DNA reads TGCAGTGCTAGTACTGGGATGAATAATTCACCCCTCCACTTT.

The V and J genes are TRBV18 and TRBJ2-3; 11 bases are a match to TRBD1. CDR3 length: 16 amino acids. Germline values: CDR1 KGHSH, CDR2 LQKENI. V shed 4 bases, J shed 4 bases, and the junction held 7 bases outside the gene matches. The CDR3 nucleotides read TGTGCCAGCTCACAAGGACAGGGGGCGAGCGCAGATACGCAGTATTTT. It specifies CASSQGQGASADTQYF.

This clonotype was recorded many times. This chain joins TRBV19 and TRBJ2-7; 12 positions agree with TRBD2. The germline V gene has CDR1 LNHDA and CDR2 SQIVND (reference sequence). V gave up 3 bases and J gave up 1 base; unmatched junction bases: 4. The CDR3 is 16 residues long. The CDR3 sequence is CASSIWLAGGSYEQYF. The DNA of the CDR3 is TGTGCCAGTAGTATCTGGCTAGCGGGAGGGTCCTACGAGCAGTACTTC.

The CDR3: CASSFWGRTNTDTQYF. The CDR3 DNA reads as TGTGCCAGCAGCTTTTGGGGGAGGACTAACACAGATACGCAGTATTTT. The rearrangement uses TRBV7-9 and TRBJ2-3; maybe TRBD2 (6 bases). V shed 3 bases and J shed 2 bases, with 15 bases lying between them. The CDR3 extends over 16 amino acids. Looked up from germline, CDR1 is SEHNR and CDR2 is FQNEAQ (reference sequence).

The CDR3 nucleotides are TGCGCCAGCAGGCATCCGGGACAGGGAGAAGTTAATGAGCAGTTCTTC. Encoded protein: CASRHPGQGEVNEQFF. The chain uses TRBV5-1 and TRBJ2-1; 9 bases agree with TRBD1. The CDR3 sequence is 16 residues long. The J segment lost 7 bases and the V segment lost 5 bases, leaving 13 bases of the junction unmatched. CDR1 and CDR2 (germline): SGHRS, YFSETQ. Variable domain in full (rest from reference TRBV5-1 and TRBJ2-1): KAGVTQTPRYLIKTRGQQVTLSCSPISGHRSVSWYQQTPGQGLQFLFEYFSETQRNKGNFPGRFSGRQFSNSRSEMNVSTLELGDSALYLCASRHPGQGEVNEQFFGPGTRLTVL.

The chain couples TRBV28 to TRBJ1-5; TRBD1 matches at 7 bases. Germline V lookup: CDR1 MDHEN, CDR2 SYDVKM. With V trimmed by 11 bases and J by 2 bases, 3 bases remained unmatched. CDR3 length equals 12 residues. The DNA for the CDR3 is TGTGCCCGAGGACAGGGCAATCAGCCCCAGCATTTT. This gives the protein CARGQGNQPQHF.

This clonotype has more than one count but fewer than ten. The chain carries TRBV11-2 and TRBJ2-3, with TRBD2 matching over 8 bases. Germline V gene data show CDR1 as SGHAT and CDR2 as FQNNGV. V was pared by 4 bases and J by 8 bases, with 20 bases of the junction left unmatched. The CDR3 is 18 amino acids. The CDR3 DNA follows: TGTGCCAGCAGCTCAGGCCCGCAAGCCGGGGGGGGCCAGCGTACGCAGTATTTT. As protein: CASSSGPQAGGGQRTQYF.

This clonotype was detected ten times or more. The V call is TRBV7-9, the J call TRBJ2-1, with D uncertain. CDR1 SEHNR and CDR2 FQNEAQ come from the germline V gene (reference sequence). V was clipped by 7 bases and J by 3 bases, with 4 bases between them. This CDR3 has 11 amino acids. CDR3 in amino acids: CASTNYNEQFF. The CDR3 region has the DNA TGTGCCAGCACCAACTACAATGAGCAGTTCTTC.

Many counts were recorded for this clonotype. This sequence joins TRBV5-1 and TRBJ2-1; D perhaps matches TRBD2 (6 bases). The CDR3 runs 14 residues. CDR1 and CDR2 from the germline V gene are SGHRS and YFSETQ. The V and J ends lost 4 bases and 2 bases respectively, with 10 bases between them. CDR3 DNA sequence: TGCGCCAGCAGCCCGGGACTGCCCTACAATGAGCAGTTCTTC. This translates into CASSPGLPYNEQFF.

For the CDR3, the DNA is TGTGCCAGCAGTGCGGGGGGGCAGGGTGTCAAGAGCAATCAGCCCCAGCATTTT. It specifies CASSAGGQGVKSNQPQHF. The chain links TRBV6-4 to TRBJ1-5; possible D gene TRBD1, 6 bases. V was cut by 4 bases and J by 1 base, with 20 bases left in between. The CDR3 has 18 amino acids. CDR1 MRHNA and CDR2 SNTAGT come from the germline V gene.

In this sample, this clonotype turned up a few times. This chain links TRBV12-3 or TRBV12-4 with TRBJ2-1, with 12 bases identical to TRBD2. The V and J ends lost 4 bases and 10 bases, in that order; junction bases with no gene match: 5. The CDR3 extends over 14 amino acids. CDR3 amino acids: CASSWTSGKEEQFF. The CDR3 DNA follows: TGTGCCAGCAGTTGGACTAGCGGGAAGGAGGAGCAGTTCTTC.

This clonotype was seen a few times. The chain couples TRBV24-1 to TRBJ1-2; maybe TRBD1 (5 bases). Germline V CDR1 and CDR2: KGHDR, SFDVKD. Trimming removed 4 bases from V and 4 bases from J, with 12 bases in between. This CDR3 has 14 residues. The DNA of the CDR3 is TGTGCCACCAGTGACGGCAGGGAGAGCTATGGCTACACCTTC. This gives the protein CATSDGRESYGYTF.

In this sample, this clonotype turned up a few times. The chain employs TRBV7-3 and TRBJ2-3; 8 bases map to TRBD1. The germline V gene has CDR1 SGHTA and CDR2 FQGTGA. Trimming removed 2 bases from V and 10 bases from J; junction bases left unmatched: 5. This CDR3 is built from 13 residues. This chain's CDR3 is CASSLSQGASQYF. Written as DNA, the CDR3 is TGTGCCAGCAGCTTATCTCAGGGGGCCTCGCAGTATTTT.

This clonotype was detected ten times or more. The CDR3 DNA reads TGTGCCAGCAGTTTATTCAGGGGGAAGAACACCGGGGAGCTGTTTTTT. This codes for CASSLFRGKNTGELFF. This chain connects TRBV27 to TRBJ2-2; TRBD1 matches 7 bases. This CDR3 has 16 amino acids. Germline V gene lookup returns CDR1 MNHEY and CDR2 SMNVEV (reference sequence). The J segment lost 1 base and the V segment lost 1 base, leaving 3 bases of the junction unmatched.

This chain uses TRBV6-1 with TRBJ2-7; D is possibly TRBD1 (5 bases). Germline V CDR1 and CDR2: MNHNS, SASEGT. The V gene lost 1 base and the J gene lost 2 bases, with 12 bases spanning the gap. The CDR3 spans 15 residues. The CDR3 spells CASSEVAGSPYEQYV. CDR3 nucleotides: TGTGCCAGCAGTGAAGTCGCAGGGTCCCCCTACGAGCAGTACGTC.